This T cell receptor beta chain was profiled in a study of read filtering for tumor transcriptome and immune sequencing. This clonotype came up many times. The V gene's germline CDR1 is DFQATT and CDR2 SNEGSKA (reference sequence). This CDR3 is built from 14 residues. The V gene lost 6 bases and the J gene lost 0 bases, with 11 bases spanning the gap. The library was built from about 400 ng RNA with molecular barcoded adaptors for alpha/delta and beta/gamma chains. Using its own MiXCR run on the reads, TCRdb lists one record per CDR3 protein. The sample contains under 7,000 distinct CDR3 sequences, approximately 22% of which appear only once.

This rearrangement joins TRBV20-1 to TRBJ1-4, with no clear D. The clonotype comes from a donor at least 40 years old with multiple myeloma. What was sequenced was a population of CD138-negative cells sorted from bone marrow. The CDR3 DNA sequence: TGCAGTGCCCCCCCGGCCGCAACTAATGAAAAACTGTTTTTT. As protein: CSAPPAATNEKLFF.